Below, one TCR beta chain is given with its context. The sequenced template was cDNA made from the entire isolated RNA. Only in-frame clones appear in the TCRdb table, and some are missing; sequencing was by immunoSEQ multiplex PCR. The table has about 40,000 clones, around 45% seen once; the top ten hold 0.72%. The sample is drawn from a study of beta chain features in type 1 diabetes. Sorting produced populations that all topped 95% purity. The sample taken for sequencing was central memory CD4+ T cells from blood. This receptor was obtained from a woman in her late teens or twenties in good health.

The CDR3 is CASSFRTSGRARETQYF. In DNA, the CDR3 is TGTGCCAGCAGTTTCCGGACTAGCGGGAGGGCGAGGGAGACCCAGTACTTC. This chain connects TRBV28 to TRBJ2-5; 15 bases fit TRBD2. There are 17 residues in the CDR3. Germline CDR1 MDHEN, CDR2 SYDVKM. V was pared by 3 bases and J by 5 bases, with 7 bases of the junction left unmatched.